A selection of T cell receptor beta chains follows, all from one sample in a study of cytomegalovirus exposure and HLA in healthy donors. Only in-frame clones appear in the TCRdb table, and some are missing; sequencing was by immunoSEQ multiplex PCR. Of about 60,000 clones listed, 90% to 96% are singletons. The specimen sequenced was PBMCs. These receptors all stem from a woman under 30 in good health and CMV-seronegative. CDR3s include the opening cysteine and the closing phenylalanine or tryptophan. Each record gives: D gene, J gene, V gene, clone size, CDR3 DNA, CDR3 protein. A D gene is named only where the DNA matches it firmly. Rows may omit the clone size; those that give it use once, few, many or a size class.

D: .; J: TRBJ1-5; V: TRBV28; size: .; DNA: TGTGCCAGCAGTACTACCTTAGCTGGGCAGCCCCAGCATTTT; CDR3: CASSTTLAGQPQHF
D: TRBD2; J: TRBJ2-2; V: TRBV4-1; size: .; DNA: TGCGCCAGCAAAAAGACCCCATTACGTAGCGGGAGAGGCACCGGGGAGCTGTTTTTT; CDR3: CASKKTPLRSGRGTGELFF
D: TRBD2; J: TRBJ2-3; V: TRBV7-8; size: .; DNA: TGTGCCAGCGCCCACGGACTAGCGAGCACAGATACGCAGTATTTT; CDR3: CASAHGLASTDTQYF
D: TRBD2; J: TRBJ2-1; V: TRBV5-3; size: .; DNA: TGTGCCAGAAGCACCGGGACTAGCGGGAGGGCCCATTGTGAGCAGTTCTTC; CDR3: CARSTGTSGRAHCEQFF
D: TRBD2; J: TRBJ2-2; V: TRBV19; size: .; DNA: TGTGCCAGTACCCCCGGGGGGGACACCGGGGAGCTGTTTTTT; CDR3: CASTPGGDTGELFF
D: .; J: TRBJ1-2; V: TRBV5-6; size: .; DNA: TGTGCCAGCAGCCCGACATTACTCGCTAACTATGGCTACACCTTC; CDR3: CASSPTLLANYGYTF
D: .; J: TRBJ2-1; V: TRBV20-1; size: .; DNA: TGCAGTGTGTTTCAGTACAATGAGCAGTTCTTC; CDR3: CSVFQYNEQFF
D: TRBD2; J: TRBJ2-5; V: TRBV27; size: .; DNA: TGTGCCAGCAGTTTAGGAGCGGGGGCCGGGGAGACCCAGTACTTC; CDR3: CASSLGAGAGETQYF
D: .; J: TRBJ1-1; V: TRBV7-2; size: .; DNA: TGTGCCAGCAGCCCTGGGGGGGGCCGGAGGACTGAAGCTTTCTTT; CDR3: CASSPGGGRRTEAFF
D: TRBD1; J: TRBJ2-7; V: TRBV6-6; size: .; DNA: TGTGCCAGCAGTTCCCCGGGGACAGGGGGAGGCTACGAGCAGTACTTC; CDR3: CASSSPGTGGGYEQYF
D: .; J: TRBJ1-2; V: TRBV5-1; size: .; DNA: TGCGCCAGCAGCTTTCCCCTACTTCGTCACAGGGTTCGCTTTGGCTATGGCTACACCTTC; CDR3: CASSFPLLRHRVRFGYGYTF
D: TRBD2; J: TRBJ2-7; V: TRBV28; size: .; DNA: TGTGCCAGTGGGGACTACCCCTCCTACGAGCAGTACTTC; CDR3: CASGDYPSYEQYF
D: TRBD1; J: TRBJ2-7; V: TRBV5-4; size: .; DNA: TGTGCCAGCAGCTTGGGGGGGCAGGGGGTTCTCAACTACGAGCAGTACTTC; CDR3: CASSLGGQGVLNYEQYF
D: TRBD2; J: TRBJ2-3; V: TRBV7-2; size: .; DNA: TGTGCCAGCAGCTTACCGTCCTTAGCGGGGAAGTATTTT; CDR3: CASSLPSLAGKYF
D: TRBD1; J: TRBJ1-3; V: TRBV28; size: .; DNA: TGTGCCAGCAGGACAGGGCAAAACACCATATATTTT; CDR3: CASRTGQNTIYF
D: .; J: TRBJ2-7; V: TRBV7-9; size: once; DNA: TGTGCCAGCAGCCTCACGGGACTCCACTCCTACGAGCAGTACTTC; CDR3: CASSLTGLHSYEQYF
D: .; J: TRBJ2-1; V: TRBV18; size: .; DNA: TGTGCCAGCTCACCTGCGGGACAGAACTACAATGAGCAGTTCTTC; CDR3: CASSPAGQNYNEQFF
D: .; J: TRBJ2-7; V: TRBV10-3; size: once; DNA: TGTGCCATAGGTTGGGGGGGGCCGTCCTACGAGCAGTACTTC; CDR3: CAIGWGGPSYEQYF
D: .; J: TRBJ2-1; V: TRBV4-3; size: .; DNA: TGCGCCAGCAGCCAAGACAGGCGCTCCTACAATGAGCAGTTCTTC; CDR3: CASSQDRRSYNEQFF
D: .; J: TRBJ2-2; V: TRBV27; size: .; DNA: TGTGCCAGCAGTAGGGCGGGACGCGGCACCGGGGAGCTGTTTTTT; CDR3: CASSRAGRGTGELFF
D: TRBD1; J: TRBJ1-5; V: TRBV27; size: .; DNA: TGTGCCAGCAGTTTATACCCGACAGGGGGCAGCAATCAGCCCCAGCATTTT; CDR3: CASSLYPTGGSNQPQHF
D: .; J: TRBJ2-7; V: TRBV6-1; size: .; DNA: TGTGCCAGCACCACGGGGGACGTGACTGGGCAGTACTTC; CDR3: CASTTGDVTGQYF
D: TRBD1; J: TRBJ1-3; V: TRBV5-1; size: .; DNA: TGCGCCAGCAGCCTCGGGACAGGGGCCGGAAACACCATATATTTT; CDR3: CASSLGTGAGNTIYF
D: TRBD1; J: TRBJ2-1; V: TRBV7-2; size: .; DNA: TGTGCCAGCAGCGGACAGGGGGCCCCCACCTACAATGAGCAGTTCTTC; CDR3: CASSGQGAPTYNEQFF
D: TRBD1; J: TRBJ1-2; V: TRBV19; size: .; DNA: TGTGCCAGTAGTGCTCCTGGGACAGGGGGCTATGGCTACACCTTC; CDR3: CASSAPGTGGYGYTF
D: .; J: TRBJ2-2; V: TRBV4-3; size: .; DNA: TGCGCCAGCAGCCAAGAGGGCGCGAACACCGGGGAGCTGTTTTTT; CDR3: CASSQEGANTGELFF
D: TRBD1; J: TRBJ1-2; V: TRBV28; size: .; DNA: TGTGCCAGCAGGGACACCGGGACAGTCTATGGCTACACCTTC; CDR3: CASRDTGTVYGYTF
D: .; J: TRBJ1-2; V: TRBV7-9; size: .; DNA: TGTGCCAGCAGACTGACAGAGGACTATGGCTACACCTTC; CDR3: CASRLTEDYGYTF